This is a list of T cell receptor beta chains from one sample in a study of cytomegalovirus exposure and HLA in healthy donors. Sequencing was performed with immunoSEQ multiplex PCR; in TCRdb, only in-frame clones are kept and a portion is missing. The data hold about 220,000 clones, with approximately 68% observed a single time. Sequenced: PBMCs. The receptors were gathered from a woman aged 25 to 39 in good health and CMV-seronegative. Both conserved end residues are part of each CDR3. The order of the fields is J gene, clone size, V gene, D gene, CDR3 DNA, CDR3 protein. A D gene is named only where the DNA matches it firmly. Only some rows state a clone size, as once, few, many or a class for expanded clones.

J: TRBJ1-1; size: -; V: TRBV11-3; D: -; DNA: TGTGCCAGCAGCCCCCAAGGGGGTTCGCCTACTGAAGCTTTCTTT; CDR3: CASSPQGGSPTEAFF
J: TRBJ1-4; size: few; V: TRBV5-5; D: -; DNA: TGTGCCAGCAGCTTAGAGGAAAAACTGTTTTTT; CDR3: CASSLEEKLFF
J: TRBJ2-2; size: -; V: TRBV2; D: TRBD2; DNA: TGTGCCAGCAGTCCCGGACTAGCGGGAAGCACCGGGGAGCTGTTTTTT; CDR3: CASSPGLAGSTGELFF
J: TRBJ1-2; size: -; V: TRBV11-3; D: TRBD1; DNA: TGTGCCAGCAGCTTAGGTCAGGGGGCCCGAAGTCACACCTTC; CDR3: CASSLGQGARSHTF
J: TRBJ2-7; size: -; V: TRBV15; D: -; DNA: TGTGCCACCAGCAGAGATTTGATGGCAGGGGGGCGCGAGCAGTACTTC; CDR3: CATSRDLMAGGREQYF
J: TRBJ1-5; size: -; V: TRBV7-9; D: -; DNA: TGTGCCAGCAGTCTTCAGGATAGCAATCAGCCCCAGCATTTT; CDR3: CASSLQDSNQPQHF
J: TRBJ1-2; size: -; V: TRBV11-2; D: -; DNA: TGTGCCAGCAGCCAAGAGGCCCGACAGTCCAACTATGGCTACACCTTC; CDR3: CASSQEARQSNYGYTF
J: TRBJ1-6; size: -; V: TRBV19; D: -; DNA: TGTGCCAGTACCATGGGCAGGGGTAGGAATTCACCCCTCCACTTT; CDR3: CASTMGRGRNSPLHF
J: TRBJ2-5; size: few; V: TRBV6-5; D: TRBD2; DNA: TGTGCCAGCAGTCCCCGGCGGGGGATGGAGACCCAGTACTTC; CDR3: CASSPRRGMETQYF
J: TRBJ2-1; size: -; V: TRBV30; D: TRBD2; DNA: TGTGCCTGTAGCGGGAAGAGCTCCTACAATGAGCAGTTCTTC; CDR3: CACSGKSSYNEQFF
J: TRBJ2-1; size: -; V: TRBV19; D: TRBD2; DNA: TGTGCCAGTAACTTCGGACTAGCGGGTACAGTCTCCTACAATGAGCAGTTCTTC; CDR3: CASNFGLAGTVSYNEQFF
J: TRBJ2-3; size: few; V: TRBV10-3; D: TRBD2; DNA: TGTGCCACCTCACTAGCGGGGGGAACAGATACGCAGTATTTT; CDR3: CATSLAGGTDTQYF
J: TRBJ2-5; size: -; V: TRBV7-6; D: TRBD2; DNA: TGTGCCAGCAGCCAACCTAGCGGGGGGACCCGGGCGACCCAGTACTTC; CDR3: CASSQPSGGTRATQYF
J: TRBJ1-1; size: -; V: TRBV27; D: -; DNA: TGTGCCAGCAGTTTATTGGGAGGCACTGAAGCTTTCTTT; CDR3: CASSLLGGTEAFF
J: TRBJ1-1; size: -; V: TRBV27; D: TRBD1; DNA: TGTGCCAGCAGTTTCTTTCCGTTCGGACAGGGGGCAGGGGGCCCTGAAGCTTTCTTT; CDR3: CASSFFPFGQGAGGPEAFF
J: TRBJ1-1; size: -; V: TRBV2; D: TRBD1; DNA: TGTGCCAGCAGTGTACAGGGGGAGAACACTGAAGCTTTCTTT; CDR3: CASSVQGENTEAFF
J: TRBJ1-2; size: -; V: TRBV6-5; D: -; DNA: TGTGCCAGCAGCCCATACAGGGATCCTAACTATGGCTACACCTTC; CDR3: CASSPYRDPNYGYTF
J: TRBJ1-1; size: -; V: TRBV19; D: TRBD1; DNA: TGTGCCAGTCGACAGGGGGCCAACACTGAAGCTTTCTTT; CDR3: CASRQGANTEAFF
J: TRBJ2-6; size: -; V: TRBV11-2; D: -; DNA: TGTGCCAGCAGCCTAATTCCCCGAGGTACGGTCTCTGGGGCCAACGTCCTGACTTTC; CDR3: CASSLIPRGTVSGANVLTF
J: TRBJ1-2; size: few; V: TRBV29-1; D: TRBD1; DNA: TGCAGCGTCTCCCCCCCGGGCAGGGGGCGAGGCTACACCTTC; CDR3: CSVSPPGRGRGYTF
J: TRBJ1-2; size: few; V: TRBV5-1; D: -; DNA: TGCGCCAGCAGCCCTCAGGGGAACTATGGCTACACCTTC; CDR3: CASSPQGNYGYTF
J: TRBJ1-1; size: -; V: TRBV9; D: -; DNA: TGTGCCAGCAGCGTAGTGGGGGGTAGGCTCACTGAAGCTTTCTTT; CDR3: CASSVVGGRLTEAFF
J: TRBJ2-3; size: -; V: TRBV5-1; D: TRBD2; DNA: TGCGCCAGCAGCAGCCGAGCGGGAAGGGAGGCAGATACGCAGTATTTT; CDR3: CASSSRAGREADTQYF
J: TRBJ2-4; size: once; V: TRBV5-8; D: -; DNA: TGTGCCAGCAGCTTGGTCCGCGGCATTCAGTACTTC; CDR3: CASSLVRGIQYF
J: TRBJ2-3; size: -; V: TRBV19; D: TRBD1; DNA: TGTGCCAGTAGTATAAGATCCACAGGGGGCACAGATACGCAGTATTTT; CDR3: CASSIRSTGGTDTQYF
J: TRBJ1-1; size: -; V: TRBV5-1; D: -; DNA: TGCGCCAGCAGCTTGCTGGGAGCCCGGCACACTGAAGCTTTCTTT; CDR3: CASSLLGARHTEAFF
J: TRBJ1-1; size: -; V: TRBV7-9; D: TRBD1; DNA: TGTTCCAGCAGCTGGCTCCCTGGGACAGCCACTGAAGCTTTCTTT; CDR3: CSSSWLPGTATEAFF
J: TRBJ1-6; size: -; V: TRBV5-1; D: -; DNA: TGCGCCAGCAGCTCTTCTCGCGCAGGGTGGGGTAATTCACCCCTCCACTTT; CDR3: CASSSSRAGWGNSPLHF
J: TRBJ2-1; size: -; V: TRBV9; D: TRBD2; DNA: TGTGCCAGCAGCGCCAGGACTAGCGGGACAGACAATGAGCAGTTCTTC; CDR3: CASSARTSGTDNEQFF
J: TRBJ2-5; size: few; V: TRBV2; D: -; DNA: TGTGCCAGCGTTGTGGGACATCAAGAGACCCAGTACTTC; CDR3: CASVVGHQETQYF
J: TRBJ2-7; size: -; V: TRBV29-1; D: -; DNA: TGCAGCGGTGGGACTTCTACCTACGAGCAGTACTTC; CDR3: CSGGTSTYEQYF
J: TRBJ1-3; size: -; V: TRBV5-6; D: -; DNA: TGTGCCAGCAGCTTGTGGTCTAGTGGAAACACCATATATTTT; CDR3: CASSLWSSGNTIYF
J: TRBJ1-2; size: once; V: TRBV9; D: -; DNA: TGTGCCAGCAGCGATACACCAATACCAAGCTATGGCTACACCTTC; CDR3: CASSDTPIPSYGYTF
J: TRBJ1-1; size: -; V: TRBV5-1; D: TRBD1; DNA: TGCGCCAGCAGCGCGGGACAGGGGGACACTGAAGCTTTCTTT; CDR3: CASSAGQGDTEAFF
J: TRBJ2-3; size: -; V: TRBV10-1; D: TRBD2; DNA: TGCGCCAGCAGTGAGTCGGGGTTAGCGGGCCCAGATACGCAGTATTTT; CDR3: CASSESGLAGPDTQYF
J: TRBJ2-7; size: -; V: TRBV6-1; D: TRBD2; DNA: TGTGCCAGCGGGCGGGACTACTCCTACGAGCAGTACTTC; CDR3: CASGRDYSYEQYF
J: TRBJ2-3; size: -; V: TRBV10-1; D: -; DNA: TGCGCCAGCAGTGACTCAGGACACTCCTCAGGCACAGATACGCAGTATTTT; CDR3: CASSDSGHSSGTDTQYF